A selection of T cell receptor beta chains follows, all from one sample in a study of radiotherapy plus CTLA-4 blockade in lung cancer. Only in-frame clones appear in the TCRdb table, and some are missing; sequencing was by immunoSEQ multiplex PCR. The sample lists 120,000 or so clones, roughly 74% seen once, with 4.5% to 6.5% in the top ten. Sequenced material: peripheral blood, taken from a patient treated with radiotherapy plus ipilimumab. These receptor sequences come from a human donor with non-small cell lung cancer who had a partial response to radiotherapy plus ipilimumab. Each CDR3 is given with its conserved first and last residue. D genes are given only for firm matches. Clone size is given for some rows only: seen once, a few or many times, or a class if the clone is expanded.

clone size	V gene	D gene	J gene	CDR3 DNA	CDR3 protein
-	TRBV5-1	TRBD1	TRBJ1-5	TGCGCCAGCAGCCCCGCGACAGGGGTTCAGCCCCAGCATTTT	CASSPATGVQPQHF
-	TRBV6-5	-	TRBJ2-1	TGTGCCAGCAGTTACGCGCCGGGACAGCGGGATGAGCAGTTCTTC	CASSYAPGQRDEQFF
-	TRBV19	-	TRBJ1-2	TGTGCCAGTGCCGGCGGGGGCGCTTATGGCTACACCTTC	CASAGGGAYGYTF
-	TRBV12-5	-	TRBJ2-1	TGTGCTAGTGGTTTGATAGAAGAGAGTGAGCAGTTCTTC	CASGLIEESEQFF
-	TRBV7-9	TRBD2	TRBJ2-5	TGTGCCAGCAGCGCTCGACTAGCGGGAGGGCTGGTTGAGACCCAGTACTTC	CASSARLAGGLVETQYF
few	TRBV12-5	-	TRBJ2-2	TGTGCTAGTGGTTCCCAGAACACCGGGGAGCTGTTTTTT	CASGSQNTGELFF
once	TRBV6-4	-	TRBJ2-1	TGTGCCAGCAGTGACTCGTCTAGCGCCTCCTACAATGAGCAGTTCTTC	CASSDSSSASYNEQFF
-	TRBV5-1	-	TRBJ1-6	TGCGCCAGCAGCTTTTCTGCTAGTGGCGGCACCAATTCACCCCTCCACTTT	CASSFSASGGTNSPLHF
-	TRBV28	TRBD2	TRBJ2-1	TGTGCCAGCAGTTCCCCCGGTAGCGGGAGGGCCAGGGAGCAGTTCTTC	CASSSPGSGRAREQFF
once	TRBV2	-	TRBJ2-6	TGTGCCAGCAGTGAATTCAGAGGACACTCTGGGGCCAACGTCCTGACTTTC	CASSEFRGHSGANVLTF
many	TRBV5-1	TRBD1	TRBJ1-4	TGCGCCAGCAGCTTGGCGGGGACAGGGGGCGAAAAACTGTTTTTT	CASSLAGTGGEKLFF
-	TRBV28	TRBD2	TRBJ2-3	TGTGCCAGCAGCTCCGGGACTAGGGGGAATACGCAGTATTTT	CASSSGTRGNTQYF
few	TRBV5-1	-	TRBJ1-4	TGCGCCAGCAGCGACATAGCAGGGATGGTTAATGAAAAACTGTTTTTT	CASSDIAGMVNEKLFF
few	TRBV28	-	TRBJ1-4	TGTGCCAGCAGATCCCCTCAGGGGCCCAAGGAAAAACTGTTTTTT	CASRSPQGPKEKLFF